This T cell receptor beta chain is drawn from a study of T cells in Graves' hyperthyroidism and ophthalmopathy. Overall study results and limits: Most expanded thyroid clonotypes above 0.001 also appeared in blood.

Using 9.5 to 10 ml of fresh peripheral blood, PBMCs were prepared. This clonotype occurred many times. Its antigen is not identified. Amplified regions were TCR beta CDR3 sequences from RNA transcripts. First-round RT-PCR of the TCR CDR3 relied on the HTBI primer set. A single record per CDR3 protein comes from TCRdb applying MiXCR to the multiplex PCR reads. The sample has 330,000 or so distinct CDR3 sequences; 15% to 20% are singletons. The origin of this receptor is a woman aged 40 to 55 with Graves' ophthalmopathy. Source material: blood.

CDR3 DNA sequence: TGCGCCAGCAGCGTAGGACTAGCGGGAGGCCCCGGGGAGCTGTTTTTT. Protein sequence: CASSVGLAGGPGELFF. This chain links TRBV5-1 with TRBJ2-2, with 14 bases lining up with TRBD2. CDR1 and CDR2 (germline): SGHRS, YFSETQ. The CDR3 spans 16 residues. Unmatched junction bases numbered 5, after V lost 4 bases and J lost 6 bases. Together with reference TRBV5-1 and TRBJ2-2, the CDR3 gives the full variable domain: KAGVTQTPRYLIKTRGQQVTLSCSPISGHRSVSWYQQTPGQGLQFLFEYFSETQRNKGNFPGRFSGRQFSNSRSEMNVSTLELGDSALYLCASSVGLAGGPGELFFGEGSRLTVL.